This is a list of T cell receptor beta chains from one sample in a study of blood T cell repertoires in COVID-19. The data were produced by immunoSEQ multiplex PCR, yet TCRdb's version contains in-frame clones alone and is incomplete. Of about 380,000 clones in the sample, 88% were seen once. Sequencing was performed on PBMCs or T cells enriched from blood (not recorded which). Source of these receptors: a woman in her late teens or twenties who had recovered from COVID-19. CDR3s include the opening cysteine and the closing phenylalanine or tryptophan.

cdr3_length v_call cdr3_aa
15 TRBV15 CATSRDRGPGNTIYF
15 TRBV7-6 CASSLGAGVTDTQYF
15 TRBV19 CASSLQGRLPGKLFF
14 TRBV7-3 CASSRDQGGQPQHF
16 TRBV9 CASSVSTGGSTEKLFF
13 TRBV4-1 CASSRTDQETQYF
16 TRBV4-1 CASSQGLAGVLDTQYF
14 TRBV9 CASSSGLGADTQYF
16 TRBV5-1 CASSLRTGHGSTEAFF
16 TRBV11-2 CASSRTAHLAKNIQYF
15 TRBV25-1 CASRNRDRNFETQYF
15 TRBV2 CASTEWRDENTEAFF
13 TRBV12-3/TRBV12-4 CASSPAGTGELFF
14 TRBV6-5 CASGTGISYNEQFF
15 TRBV11-2 CASSSRDRANYGYTF
15 TRBV5-1 CASSLGQGMNTEAFF
14 TRBV28 CASSPRDRDVKLFF
13 TRBV3-1/TRBV3-2 CASSIDRDTEAFF
14 TRBV11-3 CASSPQGMNTEAFF
17 TRBV27 CASSRSRTGRSGTEAFF
16 TRBV19 CASSPRGAATGSPLHF
14 TRBV27 CASSLGQHGGPLHF
12 TRBV2 CASRITSGEQFF
16 TRBV7-3 CASSPGLALGTDTQYF
13 TRBV6-5 CASSPNRGGEQFF
14 TRBV5-4 CASSLPGEGYGYTF
14 TRBV6-5 CAGNRGGAEDTQYF
17 TRBV19 CASSPPARGDFTDTQYF
18 TRBV7-9 CASSLGRAAMSSYNEQFF
11 TRBV4-1 CASSQAVEQYF
12 TRBV27 CASSFFGSPLHF
11 TRBV20-1 CSAPLSTEAFF
14 TRBV6-5 CASRRLDSSYEQYF
12 TRBV29-1 CSVVRRTTEAFF
17 TRBV5-4 CASSPSGGGAVNTEAFF
11 TRBV11-2 CASRAQETQYF
16 TRBV4-1 CASSPYQTGSNEKLFF
17 TRBV9 CASSALYQGEKQETQYF
12 TRBV30 CAWSVQGVEQYF
15 TRBV28 CASSSRGGLMETQYF
15 TRBV11-2 CASSLEADLNTEAFF
13 TRBV10-2 CASSVRVNYGYTF
15 TRBV2 CASSRPSGVGNEQFF
14 TRBV4-3 CASSPGTSGYEQYF
15 TRBV4-1 CASSQFRVGTGELFF
18 TRBV19 CASSMGTGDTSYNSPLHF
17 TRBV5-8 CASSLDRVRGTQETQYF
11 TRBV30 CAWSDRGEAFF
14 TRBV6-5 CATAQGSETGELFF
15 TRBV4-1 CASSLERGGNQPQHF
14 TRBV7-9 CASSRQGARTEAFF
14 TRBV25-1 CASRVAGNTGELFF
19 TRBV3-1/TRBV3-2 CASSPGLAGGKLAKNIQYF
16 TRBV18 CASSPPNRGPYNEQFF
15 TRBV28 CASTFLQGAGTEAFF
15 TRBV30 CAWSPGRATNEKLFF
16 TRBV5-5 CASSARIQGRSYEQYF
14 TRBV30 CAWVLMSWNTEAFF
16 TRBV25-1 CASSPGGSGEGNIQYF
14 TRBV27 CASSLSPGFYEQYF